What follows is one TCR beta chain and its context. Its specificity is not known. The source of the sample is a study of cytomegalovirus exposure and HLA in healthy donors. Study conclusions and caveats: Later analysis identified several of the most significant clusters that appeared linked to common viral pathogens.

The V end was cut by 4 bases, the J end by 4 bases, with 19 bases between. CDR3 length equals 16 residues. The germline gives CDR1 SGHRS, CDR2 YFSETQ. In the PCR, 60 Vbeta and 13 Jbeta primers were used. Profiling relied on immunoSEQ multiplex PCR, and the TCRdb table lists in-frame clones only, not all of them. This table has 120,000 to 150,000 clones, roughly two thirds appearing once. This chain links TRBV5-1 with TRBJ2-3; tentatively, D is TRBD1 (6 bases). Specimen: PBMCs. The source is a male donor in good health and CMV-seronegative. The CDR3 is CASSVRGGGDADTQYF. DNA for the CDR3: TGCGCCAGCAGCGTCCGGGGTGGGGGCGACGCAGATACGCAGTATTTT.